This TCR beta chain derives from a study of blood T cell repertoires in COVID-19. Whole-study context: PBMCs, B-cell-depleted T cells, or T cells were the source of the cDNA or gDNA that made up the material.

The data were produced by immunoSEQ multiplex PCR, yet TCRdb's version contains in-frame clones alone and is incomplete. Seen here are around 92,000 clones, over 65% observed once, and the top ten hold 3% to 4.5%. The CDR3 runs 13 residues. The V and J ends lost 7 bases and 6 bases respectively, with 16 bases between them. Sequenced material: peripheral blood. The TCR was taken from a man in his 70s with COVID-19, enrolled during active disease. V gene TRBV12-3 or TRBV12-4 combines with J gene TRBJ2-7, with D possibly matching TRBD2 (5 bases). CDR3 nucleotide sequence: TGTGCCAGCACCATGCCACTAGGATTCGAGCAGTACTTC. Translating it yields CASTMPLGFEQYF.